This T cell receptor beta chain came from a study of regulatory T cells in long-lasting Graves disease. Overall study context: Treatment with antithyroid drugs for over 5 years, together with positive TSH receptor antibodies, meant persistent Graves' disease.

As for time point: persistent/refractory GD, antithyroid drugs over 5 years with positive TRAb. Extracted RNA from PBMCs served as the source of the TCR library. This clonotype was recorded a few times. CDR1 is SGHVS, CDR2 FNYEAQ, per germline. The CDR3 length is 15 residues. The J segment lost 1 base and the V segment lost 6 bases, leaving 7 bases of the junction unmatched. Arm-PCR with iRepertoire HTBI primers amplified the CDR3 regions for these TCR beta libraries. In the original processing: Samples collectively showed more than 55 TRBV and roughly 15 TRBJ segments. One entry per CDR3 protein results from TCRdb running MiXCR on the multiplex PCR reads. The V and J calls reflect TCRdb's pipeline rather than the authors' work. The profile shows 420,000 or so distinct CDR3 sequences, around 22% of them singletons.

Here the sequenced sample was peripheral blood mononuclear cells (PBMCs), taken when the disease was refractory, from a patient treated with antithyroid drugs. This receptor was obtained from a female donor with Graves disease. The rearrangement joins TRBV7-6 to TRBJ2-7; TRBD2 matches at 9 bases. CDR3 residues: CASSYTSGRSYEQYF. Written as DNA, the CDR3 is TGTGCCAGCAGTTATACTAGCGGGCGTTCCTACGAGCAGTACTTC.